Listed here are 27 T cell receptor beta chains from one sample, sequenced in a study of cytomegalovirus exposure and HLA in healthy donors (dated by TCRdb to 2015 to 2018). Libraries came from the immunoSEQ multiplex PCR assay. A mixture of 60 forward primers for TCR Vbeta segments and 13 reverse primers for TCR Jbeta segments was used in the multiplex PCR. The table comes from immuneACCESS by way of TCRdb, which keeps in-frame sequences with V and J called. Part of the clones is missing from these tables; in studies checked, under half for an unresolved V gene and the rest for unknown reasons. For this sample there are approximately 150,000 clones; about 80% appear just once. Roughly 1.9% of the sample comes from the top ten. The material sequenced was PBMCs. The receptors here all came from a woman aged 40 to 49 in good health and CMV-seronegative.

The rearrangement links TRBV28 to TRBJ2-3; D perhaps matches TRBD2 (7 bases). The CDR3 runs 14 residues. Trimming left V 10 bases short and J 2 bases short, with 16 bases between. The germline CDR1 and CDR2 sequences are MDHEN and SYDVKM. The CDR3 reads CATAKGGPTDTQYF. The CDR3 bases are TGTGCCACGGCTAAGGGGGGGCCCACAGATACGCAGTATTTT. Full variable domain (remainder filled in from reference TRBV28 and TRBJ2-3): DVKVTQSSRYLVKRTGEKVFLECVQDMDHENMFWYRQDPGLGLRLIYFSYDVKMKEKGDIPEGYSVSREKKERFSLILESASTNQTSMYLCATAKGGPTDTQYFGPGTRLTVL.

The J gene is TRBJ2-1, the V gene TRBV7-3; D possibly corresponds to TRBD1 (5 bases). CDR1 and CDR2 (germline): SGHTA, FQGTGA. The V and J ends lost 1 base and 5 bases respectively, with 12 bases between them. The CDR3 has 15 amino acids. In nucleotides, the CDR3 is TGTGCCAGCAGCTTAAGGCAGGGTCCCCACAATGAGCAGTTCTTC. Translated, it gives CASSLRQGPHNEQFF.

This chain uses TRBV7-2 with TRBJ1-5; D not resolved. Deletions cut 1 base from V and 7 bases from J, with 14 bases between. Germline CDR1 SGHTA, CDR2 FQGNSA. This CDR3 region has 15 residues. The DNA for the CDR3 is TGTGCCAGCAGCTTAGTCCCGCGGGGAGGGCAGCCCCAGCATTTT. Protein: CASSLVPRGGQPQHF. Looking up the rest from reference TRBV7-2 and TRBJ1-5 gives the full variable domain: GAGVSQSPSNKVTEKGKDVELRCDPISGHTALYWYRQSLGQGLEFLIYFQGNSAPDKSGLPSDRFSAERTGGSVSTLTIQRTQQEDSAVYLCASSLVPRGGQPQHFGDGTRLSIL.

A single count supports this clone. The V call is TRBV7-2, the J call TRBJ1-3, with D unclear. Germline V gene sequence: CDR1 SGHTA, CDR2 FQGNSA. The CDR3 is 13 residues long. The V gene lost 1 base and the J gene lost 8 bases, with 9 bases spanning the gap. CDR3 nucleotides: TGTGCCAGCAGCTTAGGCACAGTGGACACCATATATTTT. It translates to CASSLGTVDTIYF.

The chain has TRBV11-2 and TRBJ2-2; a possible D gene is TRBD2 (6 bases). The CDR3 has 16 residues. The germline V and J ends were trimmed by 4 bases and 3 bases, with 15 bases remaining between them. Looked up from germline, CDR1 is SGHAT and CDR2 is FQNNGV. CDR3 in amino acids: CASSSRRGRDTGELFF. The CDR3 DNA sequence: TGTGCCAGCAGCTCCCGGAGGGGACGGGACACCGGGGAGCTGTTTTTT.

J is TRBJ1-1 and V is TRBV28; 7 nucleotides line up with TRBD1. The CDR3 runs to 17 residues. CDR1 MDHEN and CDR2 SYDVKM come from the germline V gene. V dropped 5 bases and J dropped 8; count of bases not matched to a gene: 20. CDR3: CASSPTGERARLGEAFF. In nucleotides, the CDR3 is TGTGCCAGCAGTCCTACAGGGGAACGGGCACGGTTGGGGGAAGCTTTCTTT. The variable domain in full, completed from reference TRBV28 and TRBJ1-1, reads DVKVTQSSRYLVKRTGEKVFLECVQDMDHENMFWYRQDPGLGLRLIYFSYDVKMKEKGDIPEGYSVSREKKERFSLILESASTNQTSMYLCASSPTGERARLGEAFFGQGTRLTVV.

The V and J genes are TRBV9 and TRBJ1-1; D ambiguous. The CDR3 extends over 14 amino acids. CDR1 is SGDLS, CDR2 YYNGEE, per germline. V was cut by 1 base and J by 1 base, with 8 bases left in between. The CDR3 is CASSVKSSNTEAFF. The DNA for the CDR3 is TGTGCCAGCAGCGTAAAGAGCTCGAACACTGAAGCTTTCTTT. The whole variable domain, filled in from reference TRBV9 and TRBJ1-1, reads DSGVTQTPKHLITATGQRVTLRCSPRSGDLSVYWYQQSLDQGLQFLIQYYNGEERAKGNILERFSAQQFPDLHSELNLSSLELGDSALYFCASSVKSSNTEAFFGQGTRLTVV.

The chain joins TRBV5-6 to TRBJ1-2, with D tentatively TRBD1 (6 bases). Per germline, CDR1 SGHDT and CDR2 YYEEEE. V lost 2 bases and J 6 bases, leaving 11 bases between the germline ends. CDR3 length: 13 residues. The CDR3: CASSLWGGNGYTF. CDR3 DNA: TGTGCCAGCAGCTTATGGGGGGGCAATGGCTACACCTTC.

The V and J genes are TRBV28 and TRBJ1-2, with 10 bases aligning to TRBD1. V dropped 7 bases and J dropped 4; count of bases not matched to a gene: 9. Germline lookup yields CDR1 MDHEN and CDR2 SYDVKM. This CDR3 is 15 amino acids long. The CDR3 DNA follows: TGTGCCAGCAATGATCCGGGACAGGGGAGCTATGGCTACACCTTC. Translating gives CASNDPGQGSYGYTF.

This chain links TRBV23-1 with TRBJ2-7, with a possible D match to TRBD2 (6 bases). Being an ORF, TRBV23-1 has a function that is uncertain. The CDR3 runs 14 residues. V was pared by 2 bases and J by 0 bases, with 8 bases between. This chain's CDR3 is CASSQGGSSYEQYF. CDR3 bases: TGCGCCAGCAGTCAAGGGGGGTCCTCCTACGAGCAGTACTTC.

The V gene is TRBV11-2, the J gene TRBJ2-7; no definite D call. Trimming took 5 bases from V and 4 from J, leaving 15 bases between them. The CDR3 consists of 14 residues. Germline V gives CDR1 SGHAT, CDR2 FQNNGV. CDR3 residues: CASSLLVSSYEQYF. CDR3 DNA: TGTGCCAGCAGCCTCCTTGTGAGTTCGTACGAGCAGTACTTC.

The CDR3 loop is CASSYSLGASTEAFF. The CDR3 DNA sequence: TGTGCCAGCAGTTACTCCCTAGGGGCCTCCACTGAAGCTTTCTTT. The V call is TRBV6-5, the J call TRBJ1-1, with D maybe TRBD1 (5 bases). V was trimmed by 0 bases and J by 4 bases, leaving 12 bases between them. The germline gives CDR1 MNHEY, CDR2 SVGAGI. The length of the CDR3 is 15 residues.

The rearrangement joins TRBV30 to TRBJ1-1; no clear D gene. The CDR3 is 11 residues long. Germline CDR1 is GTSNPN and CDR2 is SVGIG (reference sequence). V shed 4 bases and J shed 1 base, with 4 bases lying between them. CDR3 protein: CAWNRNTEAFF. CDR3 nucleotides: TGTGCCTGGAACAGGAACACTGAAGCTTTCTTT.

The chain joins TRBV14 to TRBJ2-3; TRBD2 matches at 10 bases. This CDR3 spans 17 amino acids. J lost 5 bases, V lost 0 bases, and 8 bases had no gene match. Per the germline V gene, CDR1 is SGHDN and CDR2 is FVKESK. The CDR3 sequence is CASSQEFATSGLDTQYF. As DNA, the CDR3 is TGTGCCAGCAGCCAAGAGTTCGCGACTAGCGGGTTAGATACGCAGTATTTT.

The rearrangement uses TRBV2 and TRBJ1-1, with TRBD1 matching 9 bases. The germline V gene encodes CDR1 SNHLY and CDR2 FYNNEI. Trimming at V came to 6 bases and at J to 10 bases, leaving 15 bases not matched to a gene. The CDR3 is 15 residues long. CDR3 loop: CASRANGDRVSSAFF. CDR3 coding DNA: TGTGCCAGCAGGGCCAACGGGGACAGGGTCTCTTCAGCTTTCTTT.

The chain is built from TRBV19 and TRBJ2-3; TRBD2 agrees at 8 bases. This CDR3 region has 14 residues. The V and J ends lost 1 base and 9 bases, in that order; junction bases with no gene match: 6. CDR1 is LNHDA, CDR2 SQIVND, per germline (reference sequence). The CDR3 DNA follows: TGTGCCAGTAGTATAGCCCTAGCGGGCGAAACGCAGTATTTT. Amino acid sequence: CASSIALAGETQYF.

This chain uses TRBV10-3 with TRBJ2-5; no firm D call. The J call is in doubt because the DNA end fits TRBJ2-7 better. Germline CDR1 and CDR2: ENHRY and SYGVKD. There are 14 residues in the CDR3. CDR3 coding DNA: TGTGCCATCAGTGATGTAAACAGCTCCTACGAGCAGTACTTC. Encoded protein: CAISDVNSSYEQYF.

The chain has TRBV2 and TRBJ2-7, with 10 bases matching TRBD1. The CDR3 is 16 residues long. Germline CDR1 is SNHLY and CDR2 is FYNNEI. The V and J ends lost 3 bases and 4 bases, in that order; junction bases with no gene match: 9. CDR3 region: CASSDKRTGGLYEQYF. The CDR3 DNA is TGTGCCAGCAGTGACAAGCGGACAGGGGGATTATACGAGCAGTACTTC. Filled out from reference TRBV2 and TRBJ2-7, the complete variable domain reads EPEVTQTPSHQVTQMGQEVILRCVPISNHLYFYWYRQILGQKVEFLVSFYNNEISEKSEIFDDQFSVERPDGSNFTLKIRSTKLEDSAMYFCASSDKRTGGLYEQYFGPGTRLTVT.

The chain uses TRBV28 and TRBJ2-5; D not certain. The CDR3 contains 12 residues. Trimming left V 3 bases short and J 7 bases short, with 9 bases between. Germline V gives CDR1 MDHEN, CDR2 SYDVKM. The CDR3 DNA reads TGTGCCAGCAGTTTTCCAAGCACGACCCAGTACTTC. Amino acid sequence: CASSFPSTTQYF.

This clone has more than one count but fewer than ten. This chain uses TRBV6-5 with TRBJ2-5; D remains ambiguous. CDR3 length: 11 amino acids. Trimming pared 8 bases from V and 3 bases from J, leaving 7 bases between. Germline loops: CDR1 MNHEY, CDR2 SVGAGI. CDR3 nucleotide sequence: TGTGCCAGCTCTCAGGAAGAGACCCAGTACTTC. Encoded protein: CASSQEETQYF.

In DNA, the CDR3 is TGTGCCAGTAGTGGATTCGGGGGGTTCGTCCAAGAGACCCAGTACTTC. Residues: CASSGFGGFVQETQYF. The rearrangement links TRBV19 to TRBJ2-5; 7 bases fit TRBD2. Trimming removed 5 bases from V and 1 base from J; junction bases left unmatched: 10. Germline V lookup: CDR1 LNHDA, CDR2 SQIVND (reference sequence). The CDR3 runs 16 residues.

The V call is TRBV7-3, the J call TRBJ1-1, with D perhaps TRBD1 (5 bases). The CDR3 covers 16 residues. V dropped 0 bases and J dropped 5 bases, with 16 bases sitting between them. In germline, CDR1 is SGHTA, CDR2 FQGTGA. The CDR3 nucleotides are TGTGCCAGCAGCTTAACTGGGACTTGGAAGGGGACTGAAGCTTTCTTT. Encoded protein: CASSLTGTWKGTEAFF. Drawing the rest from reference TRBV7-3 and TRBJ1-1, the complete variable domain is GAGVSQTPSNKVTEKGKYVELRCDPISGHTALYWYRQSLGQGPEFLIYFQGTGAADDSGLPNDRFFAVRPEGSVSTLKIQRTERGDSAVYLCASSLTGTWKGTEAFFGQGTRLTVV.

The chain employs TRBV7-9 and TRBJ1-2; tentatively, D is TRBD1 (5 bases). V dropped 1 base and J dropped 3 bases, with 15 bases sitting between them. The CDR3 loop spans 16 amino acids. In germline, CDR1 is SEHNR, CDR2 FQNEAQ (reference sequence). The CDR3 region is CASSLGGGAWDYGYTF. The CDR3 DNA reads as TGTGCCAGCAGCTTAGGGGGGGGAGCGTGGGACTATGGCTACACCTTC.

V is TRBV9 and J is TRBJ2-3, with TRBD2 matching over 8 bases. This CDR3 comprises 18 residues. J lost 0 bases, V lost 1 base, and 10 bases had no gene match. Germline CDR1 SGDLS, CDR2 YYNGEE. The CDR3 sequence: CASSVHHLGLASTDTQYF. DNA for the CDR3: TGTGCCAGCAGCGTACATCACCTAGGACTAGCTAGCACAGATACGCAGTATTTT.

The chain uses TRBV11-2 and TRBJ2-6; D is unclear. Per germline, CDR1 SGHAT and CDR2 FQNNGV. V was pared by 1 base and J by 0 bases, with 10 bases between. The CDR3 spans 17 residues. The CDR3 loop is CASSLGLTHSGANVLTF. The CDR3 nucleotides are TGTGCCAGCAGCTTAGGGTTAACTCACTCTGGGGCCAACGTCCTGACTTTC.

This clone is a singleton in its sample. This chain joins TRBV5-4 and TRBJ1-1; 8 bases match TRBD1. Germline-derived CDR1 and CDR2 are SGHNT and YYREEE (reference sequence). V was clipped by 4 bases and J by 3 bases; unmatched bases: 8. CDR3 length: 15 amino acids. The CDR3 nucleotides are TGTGCCAGCAGCCGACAGGGGTTAGGCGACACTGAAGCTTTCTTT. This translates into CASSRQGLGDTEAFF.

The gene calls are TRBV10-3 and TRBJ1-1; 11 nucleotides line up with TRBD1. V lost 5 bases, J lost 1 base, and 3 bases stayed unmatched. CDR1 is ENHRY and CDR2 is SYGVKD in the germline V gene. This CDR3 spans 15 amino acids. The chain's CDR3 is CAISRTGGKNTEAFF. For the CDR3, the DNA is TGTGCCATCAGTCGGACAGGGGGCAAGAACACTGAAGCTTTCTTT.